A selection of T cell receptor beta chains follows, all from one sample in a study of cytomegalovirus exposure and HLA in healthy donors. The assay was immunoSEQ multiplex PCR, and TCRdb's table has in-frame clones only and misses some. The table lists around 190,000 clones, with approximately 0.98% in the top ten. The sample comprised PBMCs. These TCRs come from a woman aged 25 to 45 in good health and CMV-seropositive. The CDR3 runs from the conserved cysteine through the conserved F or W. The D gene is left open where the match is weak.

j_call d_call v_call cdr3_aa cdr3_nt
TRBJ1-6 TRBD1 TRBV28 CASRNPGQGNSPLHF TGTGCCAGCAGGAATCCGGGACAGGGAAATTCACCCCTCCACTTT
TRBJ1-2 . TRBV5-1 CASSLIGATNYGYTF TGCGCCAGCAGCTTAATAGGGGCGACTAACTATGGCTACACCTTC
TRBJ2-1 . TRBV7-8 CASSLVSPSEGNEQFF TGTGCCAGCAGCTTAGTATCTCCCAGCGAGGGCAATGAGCAGTTCTTC
TRBJ2-7 TRBD1 TRBV9 CASSPGDRRYEQYF TGTGCCAGCAGCCCCGGGGACAGAAGATACGAGCAGTACTTC
TRBJ2-7 . TRBV28 CASSQGRGSYEQYF TGTGCCAGCAGCCAGGGGAGGGGCTCCTACGAGCAGTACTTC
TRBJ2-2 TRBD1 TRBV7-9 CASSPTGGLSGELFF TGTGCCAGCAGCCCGACAGGGGGGTTGAGCGGGGAGCTGTTTTTT
TRBJ2-3 . TRBV15 CATSRDKKDTQYF TGTGCCACCAGCAGAGATAAAAAAGATACGCAGTATTTT
TRBJ1-2 TRBD1 TRBV4-1 CASSQETGTANYGYTF TGCGCCAGCAGCCAAGAGACCGGGACAGCTAACTATGGCTACACCTTC
TRBJ1-1 TRBD1 TRBV19 CASSADRVTEAFF TGTGCCAGTAGTGCTGACAGGGTCACTGAAGCTTTCTTT
TRBJ2-1 . TRBV7-8 CASSLATVDEQFF TGTGCCAGCAGCCTAGCGACAGTCGATGAGCAGTTCTTC
TRBJ1-2 TRBD1 TRBV28 CASSPGQGAYYGYTF TGTGCCAGCAGTCCGGGACAGGGGGCATATTATGGCTACACCTTC
TRBJ2-7 TRBD1 TRBV19 CASSKLPGQGSYEQYF TGTGCCAGTAGTAAACTCCCGGGACAGGGCTCCTACGAGCAGTACTTC
TRBJ2-7 TRBD2 TRBV6-5 CASSYLREDGAYEQYF TGTGCCAGCAGTTACCTACGGGAGGACGGAGCCTACGAGCAGTACTTC
TRBJ2-3 . TRBV7-9 CASSAPPEDTQYF TGTGCCAGCAGCGCACCACCCGAGGATACGCAGTATTTT
TRBJ2-2 . TRBV6-5 CASSYSPRVLFF TGTGCCAGCAGTTACTCGCCCAGGGTCCTGTTTTTT
TRBJ2-5 . TRBV7-9 CASSQMSTQETQYF TGTGCCAGCAGCCAAATGAGTACCCAAGAGACCCAGTACTTC
TRBJ1-1 TRBD1 TRBV19 CASSISRDRDAFF TGTGCCAGTAGTATTTCGAGGGACAGGGATGCTTTCTTT
TRBJ2-7 TRBD1 TRBV6-5 CASSYSGMGQTYEQYF TGTGCCAGCAGTTACTCCGGGATGGGACAGACCTACGAGCAGTACTTC
TRBJ1-4 . TRBV15 CATTQGYNEKLFF TGTGCCACCACGCAGGGTTATAATGAAAAACTGTTTTTT
TRBJ1-2 TRBD1 TRBV19 CASRPGQGNYGYTF TGTGCCAGTAGGCCGGGACAGGGGAACTATGGCTACACCTTC
TRBJ2-3 TRBD2 TRBV4-2 CASSQDRRLTSGGGISTDTQYF TGTGCCAGCAGCCAAGACCGAAGGCTGACTAGCGGGGGGGGAATCAGCACAGATACGCAGTATTTT
TRBJ2-2 . TRBV30 CAWSVGQAGELFF TGTGCCTGGAGTGTAGGCCAGGCCGGGGAGCTGTTTTTT
TRBJ2-5 . TRBV6-5 CASSSGEGTQYF TGTGCCAGCAGTTCAGGGGAGGGGACCCAGTACTTC
TRBJ2-7 TRBD2 TRBV6-1 CASSERQGLGRFEQYF TGTGCCAGCAGTGAACGTCAGGGACTAGGGCGTTTCGAGCAGTACTTC
TRBJ2-7 TRBD2 TRBV18 CASSQRAPGGEQYF TGTGCCAGCTCACAGCGGGCCCCGGGGGGGGAGCAGTACTTC
TRBJ1-2 . TRBV7-2 CASRDFQNYGYTF TGTGCCAGCCGGGATTTCCAGAACTATGGCTACACCTTC
TRBJ2-7 . TRBV2 CASSGARQGLSSYEQYF TGTGCCAGCAGTGGAGCAAGACAGGGACTGAGCTCCTACGAGCAGTACTTC
TRBJ1-3 TRBD1 TRBV18 CASSGRTGSGNTIYF TGTGCCAGCTCAGGCAGGACAGGGTCTGGAAACACCATATATTTT
TRBJ2-7 TRBD1 TRBV6-1 CASSTFGNRGGEQYF TGTGCCAGCAGTACCTTCGGGAACAGGGGCGGGGAGCAGTACTTC
TRBJ1-1 . TRBV7-9 CASSSPVANTEAFF TGTGCCAGCAGCTCCCCCGTGGCGAACACTGAAGCTTTCTTT
TRBJ2-2 TRBD2 TRBV27 CASSLSTSGGAASTGELFF TGTGCCAGCAGTTTATCGACTAGCGGGGGGGCCGCGAGCACCGGGGAGCTGTTTTTT
TRBJ1-2 TRBD1 TRBV6-6 CASENRDRVYGYTF TGTGCCAGCGAAAACCGGGACAGGGTTTATGGCTACACCTTC
TRBJ2-5 TRBD2 TRBV6-1 CASKVAGDLEEQYF TGTGCCAGCAAAGTAGCGGGAGATCTGGAAGAGCAGTACTTC
TRBJ2-2 TRBD2 TRBV9 CASTEGGWAGELFF TGTGCCAGCACCGAGGGAGGGTGGGCCGGGGAGCTGTTTTTT
TRBJ2-1 TRBD1 TRBV18 CASSVDRGPYNEQFF TGTGCCAGCTCGGTGGACAGGGGTCCATACAATGAGCAGTTCTTC
TRBJ1-6 . TRBV2 CASTRLQGYGSPLHF TGTGCCAGCACCCGCTTGCAGGGATATGGTTCACCCCTCCACTTT
TRBJ2-3 . TRBV25-1 CASSEVSLTDTQYF TGTGCCAGCAGTGAAGTCTCTCTCACAGATACGCAGTATTTT
TRBJ2-7 . TRBV4-2 CASSQVRVEGIYEQYF TGTGCCAGCAGCCAAGTAAGGGTAGAGGGAATCTACGAGCAGTACTTC
TRBJ2-7 TRBD2 TRBV19 CASSREAGVSYEQYF TGTGCCAGTAGTAGAGAAGCGGGGGTTAGCTACGAGCAGTACTTC
TRBJ1-5 TRBD1 TRBV6-1 CASSQGQPNQPQHF TGTGCCAGCAGTCAGGGACAGCCCAATCAGCCCCAGCATTTT
TRBJ2-4 . TRBV6-1 CASSEVGWVQNFKNIQYF TGTGCCAGCAGTGAAGTCGGGTGGGTCCAAAATTTCAAAAACATTCAGTACTTC
TRBJ2-3 . TRBV5-1 CASGPSTDAQYF TGCGCCAGCGGCCCAAGCACAGATGCGCAGTATTTT
TRBJ1-5 TRBD1 TRBV27 CASSWTGGNQPQHF TGTGCCAGCAGTTGGACAGGGGGCAATCAGCCCCAGCATTTT
TRBJ1-2 TRBD1 TRBV18 CASSATGQGYGYTF TGTGCCAGCTCCGCAACAGGACAGGGCTATGGCTACACCTTC
TRBJ2-3 . TRBV7-2 CASTLGRRYADTQYF TGTGCCAGCACCTTGGGCCGAAGGTACGCAGATACGCAGTATTTT
TRBJ1-1 TRBD1 TRBV29-1 CSVARTGQNTEAFF TGCAGCGTTGCTCGGACAGGACAGAACACTGAAGCTTTCTTT
TRBJ2-5 . TRBV10-1 CASSEGLVAGTQYF TGCGCCAGCAGTGAGGGTCTAGTCGCGGGGACCCAGTACTTC
TRBJ1-5 . TRBV18 CASSDIQGQPQHF TGTGCCAGCTCAGATATACAGGGTCAGCCCCAGCATTTT
TRBJ2-5 TRBD1 TRBV6-5 CASSYGTEQYF TGTGCCAGCAGTTACGGGACAGAGCAGTACTTC
TRBJ1-2 . TRBV2 CASSLGQLRGYTF TGTGCCAGCAGCCTTGGACAGCTTAGAGGCTACACCTTC
TRBJ1-1 . TRBV15 CATSRGGDTEAFF TGTGCCACCAGCAGAGGGGGGGACACTGAAGCTTTCTTT
TRBJ1-2 TRBD1 TRBV19 CASRVDRGGGYTF TGTGCCAGTAGGGTGGACAGGGGAGGTGGCTACACCTTC
TRBJ2-5 TRBD2 TRBV5-1 CASSSQGLAGGETQYF TGCGCCAGCAGCTCCCAGGGACTAGCGGGAGGAGAGACCCAGTACTTC
TRBJ1-2 . TRBV6-1 CASRERGGAFYGYTF TGTGCCAGCAGGGAAAGAGGGGGAGCCTTTTATGGCTACACCTTC